This T cell receptor (beta chain) is drawn from a study of blood T cell repertoires in COVID-19. Study information: Both acute and convalescent COVID-19 samples were obtained from the United States, Italy and Spain. T cells, B-cell-depleted T cells, or PBMCs provided the cDNA or gDNA that served as material.

V trimming: 4 bases; J trimming: 4 bases; junction bases outside the gene matches: 6. The CDR3 has 15 amino acids. Germline CDR1 SGHTS, CDR2 YDEGEE. In the authors' methods: Estimates of nucleated cell counts were drawn from the amplification of reference gene primers. Clones were read by immunoSEQ multiplex PCR, and TCRdb kept only the in-frame ones, dropping some. That table furnishes V, J and clone size, whereas the DNA furnished D and trimming. The repertoire holds 250,000 to 350,000 clones, roughly 90% seen once, with roughly 2.8% in the top ten. Seattle's enrolled individuals joined amid active infection and were then monitored longitudinally.

Sequencing was done on a sample of peripheral blood. This clonotype was sampled from a woman aged 30 to 39 with COVID-19, enrolled during active disease. This chain connects TRBV5-8 to TRBJ1-3, with TRBD1 matching 9 bases. CDR3 DNA: TGTGCCAGCAGCCGGAGTGGACAGGGGGGAAACACCATATATTTT. Its protein product is CASSRSGQGGNTIYF.